These T cell receptor beta chains were read from a single sample in a study of blood T cells in healthy people across ages. MiXCR, applied by TCRdb to the 5' RACE reads, yields one record per CDR3 protein. This sample has roughly 930,000 distinct CDR3 sequences, with roughly 52% found just once. The specimen was blood. The receptor source for this set is a young man in good health. CDR3s include the opening cysteine and the closing phenylalanine or tryptophan. The D gene is left open where the match is weak. Rows may omit the clone size; those that give it use once, few, many or a size class.

TRBJ1-4 NA TRBV3-1 NA CASSPGRGGVEEKLFF TGTGCCAGCAGCCCCGGCCGGGGGGGCGTTGAGGAAAAACTGTTTTTT
TRBJ2-1 NA TRBV20-1 NA CSARDETGLGKNRFF TGCAGTGCTAGAGATGAAACAGGGTTGGGAAAAAATCGGTTCTTC
TRBJ1-2 many TRBV20-1 NA CSASGTTNYGYTF TGCAGTGCCTCCGGGACAACTAACTATGGCTACACCTTC
TRBJ2-5 NA TRBV3-1 NA CASSQERQEETQYF TGTGCCAGCAGCCAAGAGAGACAGGAAGAGACCCAGTACTTC
TRBJ2-7 once TRBV6-2/TRBV6-3 NA CASSYTLGQISYEQYF TGTGCCAGCAGTTACACCTTAGGACAGATCTCCTACGAGCAGTACTTC
TRBJ2-7 few TRBV12-3/TRBV12-4 TRBD1 CASSLFNRGSYEQYF TGTGCCAGCAGTTTATTCAACAGGGGGTCTTACGAGCAGTACTTC
TRBJ2-4 NA TRBV3-1 NA CASSLSSTRADIQYF TGTGCCAGCAGCCTCTCCTCCACTAGAGCGGACATTCAGTACTTC
TRBJ1-2 many TRBV9 NA CASSVESAVDHHTF TGTGCCAGCAGCGTAGAATCGGCGGTAGACCACCACACCTTC
TRBJ1-2 few TRBV12-3/TRBV12-4 NA CASSLVGARLARGYTF TGTGCCAGCAGTTTAGTTGGGGCCCGGTTGGCTAGGGGCTACACCTTC
TRBJ2-7 many TRBV3-1 NA CASSQGRQVEQYF TGTGCCAGCAGCCAAGGTCGACAGGTCGAGCAGTACTTC
TRBJ2-7 few TRBV20-1 TRBD1 CSARSDRGGLYEQYF TGCAGTGCTAGGAGCGACAGGGGCGGTCTCTACGAGCAGTACTTC
TRBJ1-1 NA TRBV5-6 TRBD1 CASSSETGGTEAFF TGTGCCAGCAGCTCCGAGACAGGGGGCACTGAAGCTTTCTTT
TRBJ1-2 NA TRBV20-1 NA CSASGGVLGYGYTF TGCAGTGCTAGCGGGGGCGTACTGGGCTATGGCTACACCTTC
TRBJ2-6 NA TRBV30 TRBD1 CACTTGTAGANVLTF TGTGCCTGTACAACCGGGACAGCTGGGGCCAACGTCCTGACTTTC
TRBJ2-1 NA TRBV7-3 TRBD2 CASSLERGGTYNEQFF TGTGCCAGCAGCTTAGAGCGGGGGGGGACCTACAATGAGCAGTTCTTC
TRBJ2-7 NA TRBV30 NA CAWSVVETYEQYF TGTGCCTGGAGTGTGGTGGAAACCTACGAGCAGTACTTC
TRBJ2-5 NA TRBV28 NA CASRPTRAPQYF TGTGCCAGCAGACCCACACGGGCTCCCCAGTACTTC
TRBJ1-4 NA TRBV4-1 NA CASSQERQGGEKLFF TGCGCCAGCAGCCAAGAGCGGCAGGGAGGTGAAAAACTGTTTTTT
TRBJ2-5 NA TRBV28 NA CASSPSGRETQYF TGTGCCAGCAGTCCCTCGGGCAGGGAGACCCAGTACTTC
TRBJ2-4 NA TRBV9 NA CASSPRGGEGGKNIQYF TGTGCCAGCAGCCCCCGAGGGGGGGAAGGAGGCAAAAACATTCAGTACTTC
TRBJ2-7 once TRBV25-1 TRBD1 CASGGQLYEQYF TGTGCCAGCGGGGGACAGCTCTACGAGCAGTACTTC
TRBJ2-3 NA TRBV7-7 NA CASSVASVTDTQYF TGTGCTAGCAGCGTAGCCTCCGTCACAGATACGCAGTATTTT
TRBJ1-2 few TRBV7-2 NA CASSFSKANYGYTF TGTGCCAGCAGCTTTTCCAAGGCTAACTATGGCTACACCTTC
TRBJ1-4 NA TRBV6-1 NA CASSEGGTNEKLFF TGTGCCAGCAGTGAGGGGGGGACCAATGAAAAACTGTTTTTT
TRBJ1-1 NA TRBV18 NA CASSGILNTEAFF TGTGCCAGCTCTGGCATATTGAACACTGAAGCTTTCTTT
TRBJ2-5 NA TRBV6-2/TRBV6-3 TRBD1 CASSYPPGTGRETQYF TGTGCCAGCAGTTACCCTCCGGGGACAGGGCGAGAGACCCAGTACTTC
TRBJ1-5 once TRBV28 TRBD1 CASSPFPGQGAGQPQHF TGTGCCAGCAGCCCTTTTCCGGGACAGGGGGCGGGACAGCCCCAGCATTTT
TRBJ2-3 NA TRBV6-5 NA CASSFQGPTDTQYF TGTGCCAGCAGTTTCCAGGGGCCAACAGATACGCAGTATTTT
TRBJ2-4 NA TRBV7-9 NA CASSLQHMKYF TGTGCCAGCAGCCTACAACACATGAAGTACTTC
TRBJ2-1 NA TRBV29-1 NA CSAEGRVSYNEQFF TGCAGCGCCGAGGGCAGGGTCTCCTACAATGAGCAGTTCTTC